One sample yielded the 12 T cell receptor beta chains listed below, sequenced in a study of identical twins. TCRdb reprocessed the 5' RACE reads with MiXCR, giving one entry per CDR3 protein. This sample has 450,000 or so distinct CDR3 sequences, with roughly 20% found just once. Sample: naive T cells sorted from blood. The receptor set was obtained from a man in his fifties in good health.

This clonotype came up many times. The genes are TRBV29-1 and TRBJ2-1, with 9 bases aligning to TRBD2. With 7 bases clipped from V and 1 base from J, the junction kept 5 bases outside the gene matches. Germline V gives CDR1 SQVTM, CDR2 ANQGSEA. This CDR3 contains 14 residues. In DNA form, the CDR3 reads TGCAGCGCTAGCGGGACGGGATCCTACAATGAGCAGTTCTTC. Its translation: CSASGTGSYNEQFF.

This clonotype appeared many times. CDR3 loop: CSVEGTQGGYGYTF. CDR3 coding DNA: TGCAGCGTTGAAGGAACCCAAGGGGGCTATGGCTACACCTTC. V and J are TRBV29-1 and TRBJ1-2; tentative D call: TRBD1 (6 bases). Germline CDR1 and CDR2: SQVTM and ANQGSEA. CDR3 size: 14 residues. V lost 1 base to trimming and J lost 4 bases, with 13 bases between them.

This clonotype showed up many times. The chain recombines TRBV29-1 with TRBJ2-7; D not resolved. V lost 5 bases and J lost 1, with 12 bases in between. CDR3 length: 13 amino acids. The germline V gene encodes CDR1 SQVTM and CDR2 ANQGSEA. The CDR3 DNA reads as TGCAGCGTTCACGGACGGTATTCCTACGAGCAGTACTTC. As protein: CSVHGRYSYEQYF.

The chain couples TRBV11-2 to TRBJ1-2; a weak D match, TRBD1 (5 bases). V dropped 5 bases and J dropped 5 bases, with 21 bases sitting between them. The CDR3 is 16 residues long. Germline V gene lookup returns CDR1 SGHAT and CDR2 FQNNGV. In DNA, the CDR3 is TGTGCCAGCAGCCTATCCTTAGTCGGGGCTCTTTATGGCTACACCTTC. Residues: CASSLSLVGALYGYTF.

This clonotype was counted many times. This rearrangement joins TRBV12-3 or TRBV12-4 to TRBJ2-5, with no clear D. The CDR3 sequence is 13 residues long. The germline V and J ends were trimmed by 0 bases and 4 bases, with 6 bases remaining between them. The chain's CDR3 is CASSLAQLETQYF. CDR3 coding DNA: TGTGCCAGCAGTTTAGCACAGCTAGAGACCCAGTACTTC.

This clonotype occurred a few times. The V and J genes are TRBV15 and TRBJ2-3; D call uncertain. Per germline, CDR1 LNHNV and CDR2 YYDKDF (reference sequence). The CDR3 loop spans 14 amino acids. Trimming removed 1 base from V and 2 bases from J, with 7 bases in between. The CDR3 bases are TGTGCCACCAGCAGAGTACAGTTCACAGATACGCAGTATTTT. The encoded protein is CATSRVQFTDTQYF.

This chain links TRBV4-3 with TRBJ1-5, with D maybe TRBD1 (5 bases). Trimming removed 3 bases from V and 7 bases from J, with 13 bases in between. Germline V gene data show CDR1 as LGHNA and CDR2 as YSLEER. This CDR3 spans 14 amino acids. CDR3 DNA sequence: TGCGCCAGCAGCCAGACCCAGGGTGGCCAGCCCCAGCATTTT. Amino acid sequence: CASSQTQGGQPQHF.

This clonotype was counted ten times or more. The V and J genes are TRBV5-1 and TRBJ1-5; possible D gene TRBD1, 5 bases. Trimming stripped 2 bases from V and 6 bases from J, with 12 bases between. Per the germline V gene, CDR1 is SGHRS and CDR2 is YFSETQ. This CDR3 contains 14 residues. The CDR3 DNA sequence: TGCGCCAGCAGCTTCGGGGGGGAAGGTCAGCCCCAGCATTTT. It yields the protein CASSFGGEGQPQHF.

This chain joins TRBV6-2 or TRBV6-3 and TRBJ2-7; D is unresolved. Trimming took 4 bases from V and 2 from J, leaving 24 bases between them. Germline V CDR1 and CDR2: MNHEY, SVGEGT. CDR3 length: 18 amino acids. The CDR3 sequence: CASSLGLLTVQPTYEQYF. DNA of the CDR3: TGTGCCAGCAGTTTAGGCCTCTTGACGGTACAACCCACCTACGAGCAGTACTTC.

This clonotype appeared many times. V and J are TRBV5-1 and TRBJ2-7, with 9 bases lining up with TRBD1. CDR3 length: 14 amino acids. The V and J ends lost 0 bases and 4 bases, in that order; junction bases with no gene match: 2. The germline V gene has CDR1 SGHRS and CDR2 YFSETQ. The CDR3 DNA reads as TGCGCCAGCAGCTTGGACGGACAGGGGTACGAGCAGTACTTC. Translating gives CASSLDGQGYEQYF.

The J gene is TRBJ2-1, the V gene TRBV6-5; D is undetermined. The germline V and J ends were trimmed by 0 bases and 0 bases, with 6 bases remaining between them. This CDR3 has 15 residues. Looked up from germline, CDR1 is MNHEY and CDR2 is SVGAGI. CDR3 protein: CASSYSVSSYNEQFF. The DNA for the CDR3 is TGTGCCAGCAGTTACTCGGTGAGCTCCTACAATGAGCAGTTCTTC.

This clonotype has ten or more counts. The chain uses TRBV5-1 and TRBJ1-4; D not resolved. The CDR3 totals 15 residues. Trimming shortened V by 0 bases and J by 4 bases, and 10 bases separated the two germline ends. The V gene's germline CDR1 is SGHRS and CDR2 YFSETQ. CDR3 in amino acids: CASSLAGGDNEKLFF. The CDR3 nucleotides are TGCGCCAGCAGCTTGGCGGGAGGTGATAATGAAAAACTGTTTTTT. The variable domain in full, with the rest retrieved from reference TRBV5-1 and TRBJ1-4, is KAGVTQTPRYLIKTRGQQVTLSCSPISGHRSVSWYQQTPGQGLQFLFEYFSETQRNKGNFPGRFSGRQFSNSRSEMNVSTLELGDSALYLCASSLAGGDNEKLFFGSGTQLSVL.